This T cell receptor beta chain came from a study of neurological immune-mediated disorders. Study conclusions and caveats: Because no CDR3 amino acid sequences were shared across subjects by expanded clones, private repertoires were suggested in all groups.

The table lists this clonotype with many counts. Antigen: not known. 2 million unsorted PBMCs were stored in RNAlater at -80 °C before RNA extraction. This CDR3 region has 14 residues. J gave up 5 bases and V 1 base, and 3 bases lay outside the gene matches. In germline, CDR1 is SGHTA, CDR2 FQGTGA. With 10-nucleotide random UMIs included, cDNA was synthesized by 5'RACE. Over 170 million TCR-beta sequences from 15-18 subjects were obtained in each sequencing run. TCRdb reprocessed the 5' RACE reads via MiXCR and lists one record per CDR3 protein. The sample has about 25,000 distinct CDR3 sequences, about 3.5% seen once.

The TCR originated in a woman aged 30 to 39 with multiple sclerosis. This chain links TRBV7-3 with TRBJ2-5, with 8 bases matching TRBD1. The specimen was PBMCs. CDR3 DNA sequence: TGTGCCAGCAGCTTAAGGGGACAGGCGGAGACCCAGTACTTC. Its translation is CASSLRGQAETQYF.